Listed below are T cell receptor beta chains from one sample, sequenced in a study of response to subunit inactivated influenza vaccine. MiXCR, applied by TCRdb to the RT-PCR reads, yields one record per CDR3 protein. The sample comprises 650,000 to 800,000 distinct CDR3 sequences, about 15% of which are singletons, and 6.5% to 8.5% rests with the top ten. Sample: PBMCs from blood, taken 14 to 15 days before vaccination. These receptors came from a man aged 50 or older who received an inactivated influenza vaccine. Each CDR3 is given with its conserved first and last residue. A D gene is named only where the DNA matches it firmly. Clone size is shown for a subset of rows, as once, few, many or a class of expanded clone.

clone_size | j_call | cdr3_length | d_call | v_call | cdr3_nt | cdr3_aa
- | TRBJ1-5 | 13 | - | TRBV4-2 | TGTGCCAGCAGCCAAGAAACAGGGTCGGCCCAGCATTTT | CASSQETGSAQHF
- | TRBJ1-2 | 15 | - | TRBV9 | TGTGCCAGCAGCCCCGGAGGGGGGGCTGGCTATGGCTACACCTTC | CASSPGGGAGYGYTF
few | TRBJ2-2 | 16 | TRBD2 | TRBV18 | TGTGCCAGCTCACCACGGTCTAGCGGAGGCACCGGGGAGCTGTTTTTT | CASSPRSSGGTGELFF
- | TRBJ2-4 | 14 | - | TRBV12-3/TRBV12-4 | TGTGCCAGCAGCCCAGACCCCCGCAAAAACATTCAGTACTTC | CASSPDPRKNIQYF
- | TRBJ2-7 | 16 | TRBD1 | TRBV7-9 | TGTGCCAGCAGCTTAGTTGGGGACAGGCCAACCTACGAGCAGTACTTC | CASSLVGDRPTYEQYF
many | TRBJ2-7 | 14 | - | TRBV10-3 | TGTGCCATCCGGAAGGGGGACATCTCCTACGAGCAGTACTTC | CAIRKGDISYEQYF
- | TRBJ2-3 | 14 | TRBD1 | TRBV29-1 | TGCAGCGTTGGCAAGGACAGGGCCACAGATACGCAGTATTTT | CSVGKDRATDTQYF
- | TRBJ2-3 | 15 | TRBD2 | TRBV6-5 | TGTGCCAGCAGTTTGGGGAGCGGGGGTAGAGATACGCAGTATTTT | CASSLGSGGRDTQYF
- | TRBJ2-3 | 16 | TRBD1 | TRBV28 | TGTGCCAGCAGTTTAGACAGGGGGCGCCGGGCAGATACGCAGTATTTT | CASSLDRGRRADTQYF
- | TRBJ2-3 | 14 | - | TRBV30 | TGTGCCTGGAGTAAAGTCAGCCCCGGGGATACGCAGTATTTT | CAWSKVSPGDTQYF
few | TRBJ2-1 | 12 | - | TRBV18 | TGTGCCAGCTCACCACCTGTCGGGGAGCAGTTCTTC | CASSPPVGEQFF
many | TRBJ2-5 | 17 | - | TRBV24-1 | TGTGCCACCAGTGATTTCGGAGAAGGGGGGCACCAAGAGACCCAGTACTTC | CATSDFGEGGHQETQYF
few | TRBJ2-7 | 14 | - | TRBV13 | TGTGCCAGCAGCTTAAAGGACAGCCGATTCGAGCAGTACTTC | CASSLKDSRFEQYF
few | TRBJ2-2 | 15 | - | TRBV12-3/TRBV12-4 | TGTGCCAGCAGCCGGTGGGAAGGTGTCACCGGGGAGCTGTTTTTT | CASSRWEGVTGELFF
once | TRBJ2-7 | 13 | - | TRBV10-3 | TGTGCCATAGGACGGACCGAGACGTACGAGCAGTACTTC | CAIGRTETYEQYF
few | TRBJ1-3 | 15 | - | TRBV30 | TGTGCCTGGAGTGTATCGGCAATCTCTGGAAACACCATATATTTT | CAWSVSAISGNTIYF
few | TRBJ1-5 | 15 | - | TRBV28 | TGTGCCAGCAGTCCCCCCCACAGGGCCACGCAGCCCCAGCATTTT | CASSPPHRATQPQHF
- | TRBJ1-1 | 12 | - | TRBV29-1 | TGCAGCGTTGATGTGGGGTACACTGAAGCTTTCTTT | CSVDVGYTEAFF
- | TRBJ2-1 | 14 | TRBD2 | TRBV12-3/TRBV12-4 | TGTGCCAGCAGTTCCCTAGCGGGGGTCGATGAGCAGTTCTTC | CASSSLAGVDEQFF
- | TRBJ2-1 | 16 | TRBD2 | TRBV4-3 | TGCGCCAGCAGCTTCAGAGCGGGAGTTTCCTACAATGAGCAGTTCTTC | CASSFRAGVSYNEQFF
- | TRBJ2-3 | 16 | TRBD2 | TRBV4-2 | TGTGCCAGCAGCCAGGGGACTAGCGGTTTCACAGATACGCAGTATTTT | CASSQGTSGFTDTQYF
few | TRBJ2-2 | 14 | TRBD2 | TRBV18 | TGTGCCAGCGACGGGGGGTCGAACACCGGGGAGCTGTTTTTT | CASDGGSNTGELFF
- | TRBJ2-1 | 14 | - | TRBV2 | TGTGCCAGCAGTCCCCTCGGCAGGGGCAATGAGCAGTTCTTC | CASSPLGRGNEQFF
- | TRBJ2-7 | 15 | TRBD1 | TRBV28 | TGTGCCAGCAGAGGCTTGGACAGGGGAGGTTACGAGCAGTACTTC | CASRGLDRGGYEQYF
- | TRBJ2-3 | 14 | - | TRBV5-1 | TGCGCCAGCAGCGAAGGAAGGGATACAGATACGCAGTATTTT | CASSEGRDTDTQYF